The source of this T cell receptor (beta chain) is a study of T-cell memory formation after mild COVID-19. General study findings and limits: There were some responding clones in pre-infection memory, which suggested that cross-reactive memory had joined. Shrinking CD4+ clones were chiefly CM and EM; CD8+ ones were chiefly EMRA.

With respect to this clonotype: What it binds is unknown.

5'RACE with constant-segment primers yielded barcoded, UMI-tagged TCR alpha and TCR beta cDNA libraries. MiXCR, applied by TCRdb to the 5' RACE reads, yields one record per CDR3 protein. The sample consists of fewer than 60,000 distinct CDR3 sequences, 28% of them appearing once. There are 14 residues in the CDR3. The junction had 4 bases not matched to a gene; V was cut back by 4 bases and J by 4 bases. The V gene's germline CDR1 is SEHNR and CDR2 FQNEAQ (reference sequence). This chain links TRBV7-9 with TRBJ2-5; 9 bases are shared with TRBD1. Sequencing used PBMCs or a T cell subset sorted from them (not recorded which). This TCR was sampled from a man in his late teens or twenties who had mild COVID-19 (a few samples of this study predate the infection). Cell type and time point are not known. CDR3 amino acids: CASSSLGQGETQYF. In DNA form, the CDR3 reads TGTGCCAGCAGCTCTTTGGGACAGGGAGAGACCCAGTACTTC.